Shown below are 26 T cell receptor beta chains from a single sample sequenced in a study of CXCR3-negative and CXCR3-positive naive CD8 T cells. General study results and limits: Comparison of naive cells showed more hydrophobic TRB CDR3s in CXCR3-positive than in CXCR3-negative naive cells.

The libraries of TRB cDNA were prepared using 5' RACE with UMI labels. Reprocessing the 5' RACE reads, TCRdb reports a single entry for every CDR3 protein and omits DNA. This listing includes over 150,000 distinct CDR3 sequences. Their specific antigens are unknown. Sequenced input: naive CXCR3+ CD8+ T cells from blood. Subset in this sample: CD45RO-CCR7+CD27+CD95- naive CD8+ T cells expressing CXCR3 (TNR3+). The receptors come from a human donor in good health. Some clones in this sample may be carry-over from other donors' samples.

The chain employs TRBV29-1 and TRBJ2-1; as DNA is missing, the TRBD1 call by TCRdb cannot be tested. Per germline, CDR1 SQVTM and CDR2 ANQGSEA. The CDR3 sequence is 15 residues long. CDR3 sequence reads: CSANDRAGKGGEQFF.

This rearrangement joins TRBV29-1 to TRBJ1-1; TCRdb's assignment of TRBD1 cannot be checked, as there is no DNA. The CDR3 covers 11 residues. Germline V gene lookup returns CDR1 SQVTM and CDR2 ANQGSEA. The CDR3 sequence is CTTASNTEAFF.

The chain couples TRBV20-1 to TRBJ2-1; absent DNA, TCRdb's TRBD1 call cannot be checked. Germline loops: CDR1 DFQATT, CDR2 SNEGSKA (reference sequence). The CDR3 contains 14 residues. This CDR3 is CSAREGGRWNEQFF.

V usage is TRBV15 and J usage is TRBJ2-2; TCRdb calls TRBD1, which cannot be checked without DNA. Germline assignment: CDR1 LNHNV and CDR2 YYDKDF (reference sequence). CDR3 length: 14 residues. CDR3: CATSRGGAPGELFF. Variable domain in full (rest from reference TRBV15 and TRBJ2-2): DAMVIQNPRYQVTQFGKPVTLSCSQTLNHNVMYWYQQKSSQAPKLLFHYYDKDFNNEADTPDNFQSRRPNTSFCFLDIRSPGLGDTAMYLCATSRGGAPGELFFGEGSRLTVL.

This rearrangement joins TRBV20-1 to TRBJ2-3; TCRdb's assignment of TRBD1 cannot be checked, as there is no DNA. CDR3 size: 18 residues. CDR1 is DFQATT, CDR2 SNEGSKA, per germline (reference sequence). The CDR3 spells CSARVPQVWADGTDTQYF.

The genes are TRBV19 and TRBJ2-1; TCRdb reports TRBD2, a call that lacks DNA to check it against. CDR3 length: 17 amino acids. Germline-derived CDR1 and CDR2 are LNHDA and SQIVND (reference sequence). CDR3 protein: CASSTGTSGIWDNEQFF.

The chain recombines TRBV7-9 with TRBJ1-2. Germline CDR1 and CDR2: SEHNR and FQNEAQ (reference sequence). The CDR3 runs to 14 residues. CDR3 sequence reads: CASTRGTPNYGYTF.

This chain connects TRBV15 to TRBJ2-1; TCRdb outputs TRBD2, but without DNA this stays unchecked. Germline V gene sequence: CDR1 LNHNV, CDR2 YYDKDF (reference sequence). The CDR3 is 18 residues long. Here the CDR3 reads CATSRGLAGVISYNEQFF.

The J gene is TRBJ2-7, the V gene TRBV7-9; TCRdb's D gene call, TRBD1, goes unchecked for lack of DNA. There are 13 residues in the CDR3. The V gene's germline CDR1 is SEHNR and CDR2 FQNEAQ (reference sequence). The CDR3 loop is CASSHQGSYEQYF.

V usage is TRBV29-1 and J usage is TRBJ1-1. Germline loops: CDR1 SQVTM, CDR2 ANQGSEA. This CDR3 region has 12 residues. CDR3 region: CSVEVKLGEAFF.

J is TRBJ1-2 and V is TRBV12-3 or TRBV12-4; without DNA, the TCRdb call of TRBD1 cannot be checked. The CDR3 has 14 amino acids. The CDR3 loop reads CASSPVRPNYGYTF.

The chain couples TRBV29-1 to TRBJ2-3; checking the TCRdb D call of TRBD2 is not possible without DNA. The germline gives CDR1 SQVTM, CDR2 ANQGSEA. This CDR3 comprises 14 residues. CDR3 region: CSVRGGENTDTQYF.

The rearrangement links TRBV12-3 or TRBV12-4 to TRBJ1-5; with no DNA, the TCRdb D assignment of TRBD1 cannot be verified. The CDR3 runs to 15 residues. CDR3 protein: CASSSYRDRNQPQHF.

The J gene is TRBJ2-1, the V gene TRBV20-1. This CDR3 comprises 15 residues. Germline V gene data show CDR1 as DFQATT and CDR2 as SNEGSKA (reference sequence). CDR3 in amino acids: CSARDLMSSYNEQFF.

The chain employs TRBV5-1 and TRBJ2-7; TCRdb's D gene call, TRBD1, goes unchecked for lack of DNA. The germline V gene encodes CDR1 SGHRS and CDR2 YFSETQ. This CDR3 has 14 residues. This CDR3 reads CASSLETGSYEQYF.

The gene calls are TRBV3-1 and TRBJ2-3; TCRdb proposes TRBD1, but this gene call is untestable without DNA. Looked up from germline, CDR1 is LGHDT and CDR2 is YNNKEL (reference sequence). This CDR3 comprises 15 residues. The CDR3 here is CASSQGVRGTDTQYF.

The chain has TRBV29-1 and TRBJ2-7; TCRdb's assignment of TRBD1 cannot be checked, as there is no DNA. The germline CDR1 and CDR2 sequences are SQVTM and ANQGSEA. The CDR3 contains 13 residues. CDR3 sequence: CSVAQGASGEQYF.

This chain uses TRBV4-3 with TRBJ2-5; TCRdb gives TRBD1 as the D gene, but with no DNA this cannot be confirmed. Germline V gene lookup returns CDR1 LGHNA and CDR2 YSLEER. The CDR3 has 15 residues. CDR3 sequence: CASSPGTGIQETQYF.

The V call is TRBV29-1, the J call TRBJ1-4; TCRdb indicates TRBD1, and absent DNA this call remains unverified. In germline, CDR1 is SQVTM, CDR2 ANQGSEA. CDR3 length: 13 amino acids. CDR3 loop: CSVPGQGNEKLFF.

This chain connects TRBV4-2 to TRBJ2-7; with no DNA, the TCRdb D assignment of TRBD2 cannot be verified. Germline CDR1 LGHNA, CDR2 YNFKEQ. The CDR3 spans 15 residues. This CDR3 reads CASSQDPTSEYEQYF.

This chain joins TRBV29-1 and TRBJ1-2; TCRdb's D call, TRBD1, is unchecked because there is no DNA. The CDR3 spans 17 residues. Per the germline V gene, CDR1 is SQVTM and CDR2 is ANQGSEA. The CDR3 sequence is CSAHIVLGDDINYGYTF.

The genes are TRBV7-6 and TRBJ2-2; TCRdb's D call, TRBD1, is unchecked because there is no DNA. CDR3 length: 16 residues. Per germline, CDR1 SGHVS and CDR2 FNYEAQ. CDR3 protein: CASSSGTGGWTGELFF.

The CDR3 sequence: CATKFRGVKDTQYF. The rearrangement links TRBV24-1 to TRBJ2-3; absent DNA, TCRdb's TRBD1 call cannot be checked. In germline, CDR1 is KGHDR, CDR2 SFDVKD. The CDR3 is 14 residues long.

The CDR3 spells CASSLESHNEQFF. The chain has TRBV11-2 and TRBJ2-1. The CDR3 is 13 amino acids. Looked up from germline, CDR1 is SGHAT and CDR2 is FQNNGV.

The CDR3: CASSPRHPISYEQYF. V and J are TRBV6-5 and TRBJ2-7. The V gene's germline CDR1 is MNHEY and CDR2 SVGAGI. This CDR3 is built from 15 residues.

The CDR3 loop reads CASSYSPSGWPDTQYF. The chain has TRBV6-5 and TRBJ2-3; the TCRdb D gene call, TRBD2, has no DNA to confirm it. The CDR3 sequence is 16 residues long. Germline V CDR1 and CDR2: MNHEY, SVGAGI.